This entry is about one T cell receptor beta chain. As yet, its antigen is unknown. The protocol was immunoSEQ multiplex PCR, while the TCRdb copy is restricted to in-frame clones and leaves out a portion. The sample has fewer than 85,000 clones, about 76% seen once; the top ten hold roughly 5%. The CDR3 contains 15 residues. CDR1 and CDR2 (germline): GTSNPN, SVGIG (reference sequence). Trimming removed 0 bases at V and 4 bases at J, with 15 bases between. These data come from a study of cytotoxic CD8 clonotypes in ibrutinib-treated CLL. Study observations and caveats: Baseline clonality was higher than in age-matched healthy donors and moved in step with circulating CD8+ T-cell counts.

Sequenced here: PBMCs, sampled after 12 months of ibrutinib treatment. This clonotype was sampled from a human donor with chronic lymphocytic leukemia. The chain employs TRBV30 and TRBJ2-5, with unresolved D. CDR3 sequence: CAWSVGSSMGETQYF. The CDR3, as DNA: TGTGCCTGGAGTGTAGGGTCCTCCATGGGAGAGACCCAGTACTTC.